This is a list of T cell receptor beta chains from one sample in a study of type 1 regulatory T cells. For these TCRs, the target antigens are not known. TCRdb re-called the reads through MiXCR, storing one row per CDR3 protein. The data hold tens of thousands of distinct CDR3 sequences, with approximately 67% observed a single time. Sample: cultured non-Tr1 T cells, either the whole culture or a sorted T cell fraction (not recorded which). The source of these receptors is a human donor in good health. CDR3s include the opening cysteine and the closing phenylalanine or tryptophan. The order of the fields is D gene, V gene, clone size, CDR3 length, J gene, CDR3 DNA, CDR3 protein. The D gene is left open where the match is weak. Rows may omit the clone size; those that give it use once, few, many or a size class.

>TRBD2|TRBV4-3|.|15|TRBJ2-1
TGCGCCAGCAGCCGGACTAGCGGGAGTTACAATGAGCAGTTCTTC
CASSRTSGSYNEQFF
>TRBD2|TRBV5-1|.|15|TRBJ2-1
TGCGCCAGCAGCTTATTTACTAGCGGGAGAGGTGAGCAGTTCTTC
CASSLFTSGRGEQFF
>.|TRBV12-3/TRBV12-4|.|12|TRBJ2-7
TGTGCCAGCAGTTTCTCCATCTACGAGCAGTACTTC
CASSFSIYEQYF
>.|TRBV2|.|14|TRBJ2-1
TGTGCCAGCAGTGAAGCGCTTCGTAGGAATGAGCAGTTCTTC
CASSEALRRNEQFF
>.|TRBV4-1|.|16|TRBJ2-4
TGCGCCAGCAGCCTTGATCGGGGGATGGCCAAAAACATTCAGTACTTC
CASSLDRGMAKNIQYF
>TRBD1|TRBV28|.|15|TRBJ2-7
TGTGCCAGCAGCCAACCCGGGACAGGGACTTACGAGCAGTACTTC
CASSQPGTGTYEQYF
>.|TRBV5-1|.|16|TRBJ2-4
TGCGCCAGCAGCCCGATTAAGAGTACGGCCAAAAACATTCAGTACTTC
CASSPIKSTAKNIQYF
>.|TRBV2|.|16|TRBJ1-1
TGTGCCAGCACTCTTAGGGATCGGTTCATGAACACTGAAGCTTTCTTT
CASTLRDRFMNTEAFF
>.|TRBV3-1|.|13|TRBJ2-4
TGTGCCAGCAGCCAAGGGTCGGGCCTCACCTCGTACTTC
CASSQGSGLTSYF
>.|TRBV4-2|.|15|TRBJ1-6
TGTGCCAGCAGCCAAGCTCACGGAGGACGGTCACCCCTCCACTTT
CASSQAHGGRSPLHF
>TRBD2|TRBV27|.|15|TRBJ2-7
TGTGCCAGCAGCTTAAATAGCGGGAGGCGCTACGAGCAGTACTTC
CASSLNSGRRYEQYF
>.|TRBV7-8|.|17|TRBJ2-2
TGTGCCAGCAGCTTAAGATCATCAATAGCGAACACCGGGGAGCTGTTTTTT
CASSLRSSIANTGELFF
>TRBD1|TRBV18|.|14|TRBJ2-1
TGTGCCAGCTCACCGACGACAGGGCGCAATGAGCAGTTCTTC
CASSPTTGRNEQFF
>.|TRBV20-1|.|14|TRBJ1-1
TGCAGTGCCCTAGCGGGGGGAGGGGACACTGAAGCTTTCTTT
CSALAGGGDTEAFF
>.|TRBV9|few|15|TRBJ2-7
TGTGCCAGCAGCGTAGAGGCCTGGGGGGACTACGAGCAGTACTTC
CASSVEAWGDYEQYF
>TRBD1|TRBV10-3|few|15|TRBJ2-1
TGTGCCATCAGTGGGGCAGGGGGCCAGGTCAATGAGCAGTTCTTC
CAISGAGGQVNEQFF
>TRBD1|TRBV2|few|19|TRBJ2-6
TGTGCCATAACCCGCGAAGAGGACAGGGGGGCCCCTGGGGCCAACGTCCTGACTTTC
CAITREEDRGAPGANVLTF
>.|TRBV27|.|16|TRBJ1-5
TGTGCCAGCAGTTTTATCGGCAGGGAAGGCAATCAGCCCCAGCATTTT
CASSFIGREGNQPQHF
>.|TRBV12-3/TRBV12-4|few|20|TRBJ1-3
TGTGCCAGCAGTTTTCTGTTAAAACGTTCCTGGTCGAACTCTGGAAACACCATATATTTT
CASSFLLKRSWSNSGNTIYF
>.|TRBV20-1|.|17|TRBJ1-5
TGCAGTGCTAGAGAGGGGGCGGGATTGAGTGTCAATCAGCCCCAGCATTTT
CSAREGAGLSVNQPQHF
>.|TRBV6-2/TRBV6-3|.|12|TRBJ2-4
TGTGCCAGCAGTTTCCGAGGAAACATTCAGTACTTC
CASSFRGNIQYF
>.|TRBV6-2/TRBV6-3|.|16|TRBJ2-7
TGTGCCAGCAGTTACCCCTCGGGGCGCCAAACCTACGAGCAGTACTTC
CASSYPSGRQTYEQYF
>.|TRBV5-6|.|15|TRBJ1-1
TGTGCCAGCAGCCTAGCTCCTACAGGGCCCACTGAAGCTTTCTTT
CASSLAPTGPTEAFF
>.|TRBV28|.|12|TRBJ1-2
TGTGCCAGCAGTTTAGTCGTTTCTGGCTACACCTTC
CASSLVVSGYTF
>.|TRBV5-1|.|16|TRBJ2-3
TGCGCCAGCAGCCCAAGGACCGGAGTTGGCACAGATACGCAGTATTTT
CASSPRTGVGTDTQYF
>TRBD2|TRBV4-3|.|14|TRBJ2-1
TGCGCCAGCAGCCTCAACCTTCTAGCGGGTGAGCAGTTCTTC
CASSLNLLAGEQFF
>.|TRBV2|few|15|TRBJ1-5
TGTGCCAGCAGTGTGGGGCAGGGGAGCAATCAGCCCCAGCATTTT
CASSVGQGSNQPQHF
>.|TRBV30|.|13|TRBJ2-1
TGTGCCTGGAGTCAGGGGTGGGGCAATGAGCAGTTCTTC
CAWSQGWGNEQFF
>.|TRBV3-2|.|9|TRBJ2-7
TGTGCCAGCAGCTACGAGCAGTACTTC
CASSYEQYF
>.|TRBV3-1|few|12|TRBJ1-1
TGTGCCAGCAGCCAGAGTGGGACTGAAGCTTTCTTT
CASSQSGTEAFF
>.|TRBV7-7|.|13|TRBJ1-6
TGTGCCAGCAGCTTAGTTCCAGGATCACCCCTCCACTTT
CASSLVPGSPLHF
>TRBD2|TRBV2|few|14|TRBJ2-2
TGTGCCAGCAATGGCGGGAGGGCGTCCGGGGAGCTGTTTTTT
CASNGGRASGELFF